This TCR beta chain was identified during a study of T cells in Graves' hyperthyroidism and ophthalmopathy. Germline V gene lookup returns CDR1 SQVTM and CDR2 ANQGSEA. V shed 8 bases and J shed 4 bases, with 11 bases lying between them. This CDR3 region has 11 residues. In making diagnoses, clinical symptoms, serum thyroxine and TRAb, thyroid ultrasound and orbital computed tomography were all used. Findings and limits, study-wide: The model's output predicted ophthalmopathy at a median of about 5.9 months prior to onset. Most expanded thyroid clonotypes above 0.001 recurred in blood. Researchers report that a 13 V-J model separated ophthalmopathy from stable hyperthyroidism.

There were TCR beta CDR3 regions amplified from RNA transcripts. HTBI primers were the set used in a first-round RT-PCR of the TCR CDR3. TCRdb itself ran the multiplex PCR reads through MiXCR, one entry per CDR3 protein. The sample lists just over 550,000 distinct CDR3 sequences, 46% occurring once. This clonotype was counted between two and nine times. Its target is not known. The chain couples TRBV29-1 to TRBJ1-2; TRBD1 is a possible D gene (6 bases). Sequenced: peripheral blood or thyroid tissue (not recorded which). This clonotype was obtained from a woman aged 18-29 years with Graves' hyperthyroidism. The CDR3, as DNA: TGCAGCCTAGTAGGGGGCTATGGCTACACCTTC. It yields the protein CSLVGGYGYTF.